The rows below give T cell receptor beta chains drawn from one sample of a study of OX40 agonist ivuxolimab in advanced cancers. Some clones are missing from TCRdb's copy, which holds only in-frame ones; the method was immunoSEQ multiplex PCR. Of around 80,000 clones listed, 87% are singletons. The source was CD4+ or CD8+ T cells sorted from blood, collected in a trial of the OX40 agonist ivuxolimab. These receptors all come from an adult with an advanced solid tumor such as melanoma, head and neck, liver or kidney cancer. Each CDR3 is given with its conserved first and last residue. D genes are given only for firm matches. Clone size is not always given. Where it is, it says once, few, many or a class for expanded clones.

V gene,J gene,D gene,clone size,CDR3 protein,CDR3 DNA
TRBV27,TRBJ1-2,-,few,CASSLKGDTWSNYGYTF,TGTGCCAGCAGTTTAAAGGGGGACACATGGTCTAACTATGGCTACACCTTC
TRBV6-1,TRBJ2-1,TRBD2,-,CASSDPGLAGYNEQFF,TGTGCCAGCAGTGACCCGGGACTAGCGGGCTACAATGAGCAGTTCTTC
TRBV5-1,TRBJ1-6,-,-,CASSPRTDNSPLHF,TGCGCCAGCAGCCCCCGAACAGATAATTCACCCCTCCACTTT
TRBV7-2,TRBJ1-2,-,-,CASSLTGTAVGYTF,TGTGCCAGCAGCTTAACCGGAACAGCGGTCGGCTACACCTTC
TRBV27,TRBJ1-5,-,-,CASSLSAGAVNQPQHF,TGTGCCAGCAGTTTATCGGCAGGGGCCGTCAATCAGCCCCAGCATTTT
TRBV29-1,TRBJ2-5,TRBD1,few,CSVAPGTGQETQYF,TGCAGCGTTGCTCCCGGGACAGGGCAAGAGACCCAGTACTTC
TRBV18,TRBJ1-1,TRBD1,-,CASSPDRGRAFF,TGTGCCAGCTCACCTGACAGGGGGAGAGCTTTCTTT
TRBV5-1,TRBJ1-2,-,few,CASSWTGTLGGYTF,TGCGCCAGCAGCTGGACCGGGACCCTTGGGGGCTACACCTTC
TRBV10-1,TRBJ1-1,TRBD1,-,CASKGAYTEAFF,TGCGCCAGCAAGGGGGCCTACACTGAAGCTTTCTTT
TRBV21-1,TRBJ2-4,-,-,CASSNYRGGGKNIQYF,TGTGCCAGCAGCAATTACAGGGGAGGAGGCAAAAACATTCAGTACTTC
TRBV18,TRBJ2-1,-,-,CASSPPGGNNEQFF,TGTGCCAGCTCACCACCAGGCGGTAACAATGAGCAGTTCTTC
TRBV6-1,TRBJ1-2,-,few,CASSGGRIYGYTF,TGTGCCAGCAGTGGGGGACGGATCTATGGCTACACCTTC
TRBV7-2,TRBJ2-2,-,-,CASSLTLAANTGELFF,TGTGCCAGCAGCTTAACGTTAGCAGCGAACACCGGGGAGCTGTTTTTT
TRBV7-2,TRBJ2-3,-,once,CASSLLADTQYF,TGTGCCAGCAGCTTACTGGCAGATACGCAGTATTTT
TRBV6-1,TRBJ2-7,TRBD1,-,CASSEASGTGSGEQYF,TGTGCCAGCAGTGAAGCGTCCGGGACAGGGTCGGGGGAGCAGTACTTC
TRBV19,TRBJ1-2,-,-,CASSRDGNYGYTF,TGTGCCAGTAGTCGGGACGGAAACTATGGCTACACCTTC